This TCR beta chain was identified during a study of blood T cells in healthy people across ages. Findings and limits, study-wide: In older individuals, TCR beta diversity per million T cells was lower, falling roughly linearly with age.

The study drew donors from healthy Caucasian individuals in Russia aged roughly 6 to 90. Primers used in a second PCR of about 6 to 11 cycles were a sample-barcoded 5' primer and a J-beta primer mix. Every molecule of cDNA carried a tag from a template-switch adaptor with 12 random nucleotides. TCRdb recomputed calls from the 5' RACE reads with MiXCR, one row per CDR3 protein. The profile shows 1.8 million or so distinct CDR3 sequences, roughly two fifths of them singletons. V was shortened by 1 base and J by 4 bases, with 17 bases between the two germline ends. This CDR3 has 17 amino acids. The germline V gene has CDR1 SGHRS and CDR2 YFSETQ. About this clonotype itself: Its cognate antigen is unknown.

The sequencing sample was made of blood. The V gene is TRBV5-1, the J gene TRBJ2-2; possible D gene TRBD1, 5 bases. The receptor was isolated from a human donor in good health. The CDR3 loop reads CASSLFSTVSSTGELFF. In DNA form, the CDR3 reads TGCGCCAGCAGCTTGTTTTCGACAGTCAGCAGCACCGGGGAGCTGTTTTTT.